The 29 T cell receptor beta chains given below trace back to one sample, sequenced in a study of spatial heterogeneity in lung cancer. MiXCR, run by TCRdb on the 5' RACE reads, gives a single entry per CDR3 protein. The repertoire includes over 45,000 distinct CDR3 sequences, about 5.8% of them detected once, and 11% sits in the top ten. Described time point: sample taken at primary tumor resection. Sequencing was performed on whole RNA extracted from tumor and nontumor lung tissue, or from frozen PBMC, and the material was left unsorted. The sequencing here drew on PBMCs, taken at surgery. These receptors were obtained from a male donor with early-stage non-small cell lung cancer.

This clonotype was recorded at least ten times. The V call is TRBV10-2, the J call TRBJ2-3; TRBD2 matches 10 bases. The CDR3 sequence is 20 residues long. The V gene's germline CDR1 is WSHSY and CDR2 SAAADI. V lost 4 bases, J lost 0 bases, and 16 bases stayed unmatched. CDR3 loop: CASSGGGASGRAFSTDTQYF. The CDR3 DNA follows: TGCGCCAGCAGTGGAGGGGGTGCAAGCGGGAGGGCCTTCAGCACAGATACGCAGTATTTT.

This clonotype was seen ten or more times. The V call is TRBV18, the J call TRBJ2-6; TRBD2 matches 10 bases. This CDR3 has 22 amino acids. V trimming: 3 bases; J trimming: 0 bases; junction bases outside the gene matches: 17. Germline CDR1 KGHSH, CDR2 LQKENI. CDR3 region: CASSPIRTGTSAWSSGANVLTF. CDR3 DNA sequence: TGTGCCAGCTCACCCATTCGAACCGGGACTAGCGCCTGGAGCTCTGGGGCCAACGTCCTGACTTTC. Full variable domain (remainder filled in from reference TRBV18 and TRBJ2-6): NAGVMQNPRHLVRRRGQEARLRCSPMKGHSHVYWYRQLPEEGLKFMVYLQKENIIDESGMPKERFSAEFPKEGPSILRIQQVVRGDSAAYFCASSPIRTGTSAWSSGANVLTFGAGSRLTVL.

This clonotype was counted many times. The chain carries TRBV20-1 and TRBJ1-5; D is ambiguous. This CDR3 is built from 12 residues. Per germline, CDR1 DFQATT and CDR2 SNEGSKA (reference sequence). DNA for the CDR3: TGCAGCGCAGGAAATAGCAATCAGCCCCAGCATTTT. It encodes CSAGNSNQPQHF.

This clonotype was observed at least ten times. This rearrangement joins TRBV29-1 to TRBJ1-1; D uncertain. Germline CDR1 SQVTM, CDR2 ANQGSEA. This CDR3 contains 14 residues. The germline V and J ends were trimmed by 2 bases and 0 bases, with 10 bases remaining between them. This CDR3 is CSVERKVMNTEAFF. Here the CDR3 DNA reads TGCAGCGTTGAAAGGAAAGTTATGAACACTGAAGCTTTCTTT.

This clonotype was observed a handful of times. The rearrangement links TRBV7-2 to TRBJ1-3; no firm D call. The CDR3 totals 17 residues. Per the germline V gene, CDR1 is SGHTA and CDR2 is FQGNSA. Trimming cost V 1 base and J 0 bases, with 13 bases left between them. The CDR3 DNA follows: TGTGCCAGCAGCTTAGGGGTGCGGGCGAGCTCTGGAAACACCATATATTTT. Translating gives CASSLGVRASSGNTIYF.

This clonotype was recorded at least ten times. This chain joins TRBV3-1 and TRBJ2-3, with no clear D. This CDR3 spans 17 amino acids. V was trimmed by 0 bases and J by 1 base, leaving 14 bases between them. Germline CDR1 and CDR2: LGHDT and YNNKEL (reference sequence). The CDR3 protein is CASSQDYPNEGTDTQYF. The CDR3 coding sequence is TGTGCCAGCAGCCAAGATTACCCTAATGAGGGCACAGATACGCAGTATTTT.

This clonotype was seen many times. The chain has TRBV28 and TRBJ2-7; D might be TRBD2 (6 bases). Germline CDR1 is MDHEN and CDR2 is SYDVKM. There are 14 residues in the CDR3. V was clipped by 2 bases and J by 0 bases, with 8 bases between them. The CDR3 is CASSLGGSSYEQYF. The CDR3 region has the DNA TGTGCCAGCAGTTTAGGAGGGAGCTCCTACGAGCAGTACTTC.

The chain has TRBV7-9 and TRBJ2-5; no reliable D call. The V gene lost 5 bases and the J gene lost 5 bases, with 12 bases spanning the gap. CDR3 size: 13 residues. In germline, CDR1 is SEHNR, CDR2 FQNEAQ (reference sequence). In nucleotides, the CDR3 is TGTGCCAGCAGCATACGGAGTTCTGAGACCCAGTACTTC. This translates into CASSIRSSETQYF.

This clonotype has ten or more counts. This rearrangement joins TRBV7-9 to TRBJ2-7; TRBD1 agrees at 9 bases. With 3 bases clipped from V and 5 bases from J, the junction kept 5 bases outside the gene matches. The CDR3 extends over 14 amino acids. CDR1 and CDR2 from the germline V gene are SEHNR and FQNEAQ (reference sequence). The CDR3 DNA reads as TGTGCCAGCAGCTTGGGACAGGGCGTCCACGAGCAGTACTTC. Translating gives CASSLGQGVHEQYF.

This clonotype was counted at least ten times. CDR3 loop: CSVEEGFEQYF. The CDR3 bases are TGCAGCGTTGAAGAAGGGTTCGAGCAGTACTTC. The chain joins TRBV29-1 to TRBJ2-7; D uncertain. The V end lost 0 bases, the J end lost 6 bases, and 6 bases lay between the germline ends. There are 11 residues in the CDR3. Germline V lookup: CDR1 SQVTM, CDR2 ANQGSEA.

This clonotype was observed many times. This rearrangement joins TRBV28 to TRBJ2-5, with 7 bases matching TRBD2. Per the germline V gene, CDR1 is MDHEN and CDR2 is SYDVKM. Trimming took 4 bases from V and 6 from J; bases not matched to a gene: 17. The CDR3 length is 17 residues. CDR3 residues: CASSSDVRASGSKTQYF. CDR3 nucleotide sequence: TGTGCCAGCAGTTCTGATGTTAGGGCTAGCGGCTCCAAGACCCAGTACTTC.

There are many counts of this clonotype. This chain joins TRBV20-1 and TRBJ2-1; D is unclear. Germline values: CDR1 DFQATT, CDR2 SNEGSKA (reference sequence). The CDR3 contains 11 residues. V lost 3 bases and J lost 5, with 5 bases in between. CDR3 coding DNA: TGCAGTGCTAGCGAGCACAATGAGCAGTTCTTC. Translated: CSASEHNEQFF.

This clonotype has a count of ten or more. V is TRBV21-1 and J is TRBJ2-2. TRBV21-1 is flagged as a pseudogene. There are 14 residues in the CDR3. The CDR3 reads CASTRHIDTGELFF. CDR3 nucleotide sequence: TGTGCCAGCACACGCCACATCGACACCGGGGAGCTGTTTTTT.

This clonotype appeared many times. The J gene is TRBJ2-6, the V gene TRBV20-1; D may be TRBD1 or TRBD2 (5 bases each). V shed 3 bases and J shed 2 bases, with 8 bases lying between them. Per germline, CDR1 DFQATT and CDR2 SNEGSKA (reference sequence). The length of the CDR3 is 14 residues. DNA for the CDR3: TGCAGTGCTAGTGGGACCGCTGGGGCCAACGTCCTGACTTTC. Its translation is CSASGTAGANVLTF.

This clonotype was detected ten times or more. The rearrangement uses TRBV20-1 and TRBJ1-4; TRBD1 agrees at 8 bases. V was pared by 4 bases and J by 2 bases, with 3 bases of the junction left unmatched. Germline lookup yields CDR1 DFQATT and CDR2 SNEGSKA (reference sequence). The CDR3 runs 14 residues. CDR3 sequence reads: CSAKTGETNEKLFF. The CDR3 bases are TGCAGTGCTAAGACAGGGGAGACTAATGAAAAACTGTTTTTT.

This clonotype was detected many times. This sequence joins TRBV19 and TRBJ2-7; D assignment may be TRBD1 or TRBD2 (6 bases each). The CDR3 runs to 15 residues. Trimming took 1 base from V and 2 from J, leaving 12 bases between them. CDR1 and CDR2 (germline): LNHDA, SQIVND (reference sequence). CDR3 in DNA: TGTGCCAGTAGTATAGCCGGGGGCCCTACCTACGAGCAGTACTTC. Amino acids: CASSIAGGPTYEQYF.

This clonotype was observed at least ten times. V gene TRBV6-1 combines with J gene TRBJ2-3; D call uncertain. CDR3 length: 15 amino acids. Germline loops: CDR1 MNHNS, CDR2 SASEGT. The V gene lost 4 bases and the J gene lost 8 bases, with 19 bases spanning the gap. The CDR3 is CASSVSSLGSGTQYF. The CDR3 nucleotides read TGTGCCAGCAGTGTTTCCAGCCTGGGGTCTGGTACGCAGTATTTT.

The table lists this clonotype with many counts. This chain links TRBV20-1 with TRBJ2-3; D is unclear. The CDR3 extends over 14 amino acids. Germline CDR1 DFQATT, CDR2 SNEGSKA (reference sequence). The ends were cut back, 5 bases at V and 0 bases at J, with 12 bases in the middle. The CDR3: CSAEPRSSTDTQYF. DNA of the CDR3: TGCAGTGCTGAGCCCCGCTCTAGCACAGATACGCAGTATTTT.

In this sample, this clonotype turned up many times. The J gene is TRBJ2-5, the V gene TRBV9; 7 bases agree with TRBD1. Per the germline V gene, CDR1 is SGDLS and CDR2 is YYNGEE. The CDR3 has 13 residues. J was trimmed by 5 bases and V by 4 bases; bases with no gene match: 5. The CDR3 DNA follows: TGTGCCAGCAGCACCACACAGGGGGAGACCCAGTACTTC. Protein sequence: CASSTTQGETQYF.

This clonotype showed up just a few times. The chain recombines TRBV5-1 with TRBJ1-5; D perhaps matches TRBD1 (6 bases). The CDR3 consists of 14 residues. Germline values: CDR1 SGHRS, CDR2 YFSETQ. V lost 1 base and J lost 5, with 10 bases in between. CDR3 sequence reads: CASSLSSGDQPQHF. The CDR3 nucleotides are TGCGCCAGCAGCTTGTCTTCAGGGGATCAGCCCCAGCATTTT.

At least ten counts were recorded for this clonotype. This chain uses TRBV20-1 with TRBJ2-5; weak D call: TRBD1 (6 bases). Germline V gene data show CDR1 as DFQATT and CDR2 as SNEGSKA (reference sequence). This CDR3 is 13 amino acids long. V gave up 5 bases and J gave up 1 base, with 11 bases separating them. CDR3: CSALNRAQETQYF. The CDR3 DNA is TGCAGTGCTCTTAACAGGGCCCAAGAGACCCAGTACTTC.

This clonotype was counted many times. This CDR3 reads CASSLVPGSSYEQYF. The CDR3 DNA sequence: TGCGCCAGCAGCTTGGTTCCCGGTAGCTCCTACGAGCAGTACTTC. The chain combines TRBV5-1 with TRBJ2-7, with D unclear. CDR1 and CDR2 (germline): SGHRS, YFSETQ. The CDR3 spans 15 residues. The V and J ends lost 0 bases and 0 bases respectively, with 10 bases between them.

This sequence joins TRBV12-3 or TRBV12-4 and TRBJ2-1, with 12 bases lining up with TRBD2. After removal of 4 bases from V and 9 bases from J, the junction contained 4 bases not matched to a gene. This CDR3 has 14 residues. DNA for the CDR3: TGTGCCAGCAGTTCGACTAGCGGGAGTATTGAGCAGTTCTTC. Residues: CASSSTSGSIEQFF.

This clonotype appeared many times. The J gene is TRBJ2-5, the V gene TRBV20-1; 9 bases map to TRBD1. The length of the CDR3 is 14 residues. V shed 6 bases and J 2 bases; nucleotides not matched to a gene: 7. Germline values: CDR1 DFQATT, CDR2 SNEGSKA (reference sequence). CDR3 sequence: CSAQEGQGQETQYF. In DNA, the CDR3 is TGCAGTGCACAGGAGGGACAGGGTCAAGAGACCCAGTACTTC.

In this sample, this clonotype turned up many times. J is TRBJ2-1 and V is TRBV7-2; 8 bases are a match to TRBD2. CDR3 size: 15 residues. The V gene end was trimmed by 6 bases and the J gene end by 9 bases; junction bases not matched to a gene: 13. Germline V CDR1 and CDR2: SGHTA, FQGNSA. CDR3 residues: CASSPGTRVYGEQFF. The CDR3 bases are TGTGCCAGCAGTCCCGGGACTAGGGTGTATGGTGAGCAGTTCTTC.

In this sample, this clonotype turned up many times. The chain combines TRBV19 with TRBJ2-1; the D is unclear. V lost 4 bases and J 0 bases, leaving 19 bases between the germline ends. The CDR3 has 18 amino acids. Germline CDR1 reads LNHDA; CDR2 reads SQIVND (reference sequence). Here the CDR3 DNA reads TGTGCCAGTAGTAGTGGCCTGTTCAGCAGCATCTCCTACAATGAGCAGTTCTTC. Protein product: CASSSGLFSSISYNEQFF. Based on the CDR3 plus reference TRBV19 and TRBJ2-1, the full variable domain is DGGITQSPKYLFRKEGQNVTLSCEQNLNHDAMYWYRQDPGQGLRLIYYSQIVNDFQKGDIAEGYSVSREKKESFPLTVTSAQKNPTAFYLCASSSGLFSSISYNEQFFGPGTRLTVL.

This clonotype has ten or more counts. The chain is built from TRBV4-1 and TRBJ2-7; 10 nucleotides agree with TRBD2. Trimming took 1 base from V and 7 from J; bases not matched to a gene: 7. CDR3 length: 15 residues. Germline V gene data show CDR1 as MGHRA and CDR2 as YSYEKL. The CDR3 region has the DNA TGCGCCAGCAGCCAAGCCCCTAGCGGGAGAGTTGAGCAGTACTTC. Translating gives CASSQAPSGRVEQYF.

The table lists this clonotype with many counts. The rearrangement uses TRBV19 and TRBJ1-1; 8 bases match TRBD1. The ends lost 3 bases at V and 4 bases at J; junction bases unmatched: 4. The CDR3 covers 14 residues. The germline V gene has CDR1 LNHDA and CDR2 SQIVND (reference sequence). The CDR3 spells CASSMNRGGTEAFF. DNA of the CDR3: TGTGCCAGTAGTATGAACAGGGGGGGCACTGAAGCTTTCTTT.

This clonotype was recorded many times. V usage is TRBV19 and J usage is TRBJ2-3, with a weak D call TRBD1 (5 bases). The CDR3 consists of 13 residues. Germline V gene data show CDR1 as LNHDA and CDR2 as SQIVND (reference sequence). The ends were cut back, 3 bases at V and 5 bases at J, with 9 bases in the middle. CDR3 DNA: TGTGCCAGTAGTATGATAACAGGAGATACGCAGTATTTT. Residues: CASSMITGDTQYF.